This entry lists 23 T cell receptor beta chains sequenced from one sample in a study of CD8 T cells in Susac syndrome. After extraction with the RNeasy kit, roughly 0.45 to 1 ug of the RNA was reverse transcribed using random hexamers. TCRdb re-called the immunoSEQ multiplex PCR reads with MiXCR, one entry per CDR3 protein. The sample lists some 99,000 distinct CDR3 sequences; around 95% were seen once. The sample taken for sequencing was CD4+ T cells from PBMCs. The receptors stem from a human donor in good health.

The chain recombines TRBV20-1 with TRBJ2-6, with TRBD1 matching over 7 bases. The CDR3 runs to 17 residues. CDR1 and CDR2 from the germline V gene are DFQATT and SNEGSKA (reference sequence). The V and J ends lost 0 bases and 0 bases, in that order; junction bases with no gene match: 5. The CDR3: CSARDQGVHSGANVLTF. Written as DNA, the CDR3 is TGCAGTGCTAGAGATCAGGGGGTTCACTCTGGGGCCAACGTCCTGACTTTC.

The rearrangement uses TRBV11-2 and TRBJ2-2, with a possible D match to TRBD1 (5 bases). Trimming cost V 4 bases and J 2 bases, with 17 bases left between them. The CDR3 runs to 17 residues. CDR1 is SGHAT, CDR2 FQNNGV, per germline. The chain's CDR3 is CASSSLGPTLNTGELFF. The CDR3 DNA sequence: TGTGCCAGCAGCTCCCTGGGGCCCACCTTAAACACCGGGGAGCTGTTTTTT.

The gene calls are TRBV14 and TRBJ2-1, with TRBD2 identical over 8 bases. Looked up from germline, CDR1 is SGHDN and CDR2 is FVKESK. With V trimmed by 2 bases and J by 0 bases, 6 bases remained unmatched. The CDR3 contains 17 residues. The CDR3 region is CASSQIAGTVSYNEQFF. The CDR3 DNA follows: TGTGCCAGCAGCCAAATAGCGGGGACGGTCTCCTACAATGAGCAGTTCTTC.

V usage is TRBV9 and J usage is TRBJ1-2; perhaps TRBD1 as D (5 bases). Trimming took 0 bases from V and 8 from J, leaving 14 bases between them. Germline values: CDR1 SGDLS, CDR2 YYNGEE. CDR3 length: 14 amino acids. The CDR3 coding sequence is TGTGCCAGCAGCGTAGATGAGGGGAAAGGAGGCTACACCTTC. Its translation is CASSVDEGKGGYTF.

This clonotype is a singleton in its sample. CDR3 nucleotide sequence: TGCAGCAGCGAACGGGAGGAGCAGTACTTC. Translating gives CSSEREEQYF. This chain joins TRBV29-1 and TRBJ2-7; D is perhaps TRBD2 (6 bases). The CDR3 spans 10 residues. Looked up from germline, CDR1 is SQVTM and CDR2 is ANQGSEA. V lost 8 bases and J lost 7, with 12 bases in between.

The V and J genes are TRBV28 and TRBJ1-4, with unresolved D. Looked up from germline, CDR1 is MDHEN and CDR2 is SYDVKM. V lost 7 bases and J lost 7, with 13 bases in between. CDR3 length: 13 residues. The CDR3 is CASTDGEREKLFF. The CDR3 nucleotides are TGTGCCAGCACCGACGGGGAGCGTGAAAAACTGTTTTTT.

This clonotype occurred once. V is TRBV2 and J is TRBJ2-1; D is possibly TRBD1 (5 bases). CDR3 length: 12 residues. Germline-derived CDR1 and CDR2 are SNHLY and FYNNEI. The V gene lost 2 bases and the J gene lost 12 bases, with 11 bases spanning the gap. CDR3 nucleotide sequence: TGTGCCAGCAGTGAAAGGCAGGGCTTGCAGTTCTTC. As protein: CASSERQGLQFF.

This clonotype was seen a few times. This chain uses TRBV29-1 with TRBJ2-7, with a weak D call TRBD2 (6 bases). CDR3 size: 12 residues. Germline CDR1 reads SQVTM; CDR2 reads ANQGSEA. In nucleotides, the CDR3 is TGCAATCCCGTCGGGAGCTCCTACGAGCAGTACTTC. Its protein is CNPVGSSYEQYF.

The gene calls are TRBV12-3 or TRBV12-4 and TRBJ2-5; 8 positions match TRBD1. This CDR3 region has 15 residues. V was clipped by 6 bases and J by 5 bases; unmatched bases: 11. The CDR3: CASRNTRGPAETQYF. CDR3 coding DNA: TGTGCCAGCAGAAACACCAGGGGGCCGGCGGAGACCCAGTACTTC.

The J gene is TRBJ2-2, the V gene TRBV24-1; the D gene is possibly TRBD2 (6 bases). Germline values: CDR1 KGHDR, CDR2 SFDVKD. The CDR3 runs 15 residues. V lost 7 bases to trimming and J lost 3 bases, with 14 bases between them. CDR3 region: CATSSTEGYTGELFF. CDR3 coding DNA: TGTGCCACCAGCTCTACGGAGGGATACACCGGGGAGCTGTTTTTT.

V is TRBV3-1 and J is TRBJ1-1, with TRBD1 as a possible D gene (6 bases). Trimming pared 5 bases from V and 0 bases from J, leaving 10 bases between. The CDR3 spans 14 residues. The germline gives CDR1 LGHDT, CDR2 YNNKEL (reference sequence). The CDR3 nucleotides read TGTGCCAGCAGCGCCGGACAGCTGAACACTGAAGCTTTCTTT. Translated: CASSAGQLNTEAFF.

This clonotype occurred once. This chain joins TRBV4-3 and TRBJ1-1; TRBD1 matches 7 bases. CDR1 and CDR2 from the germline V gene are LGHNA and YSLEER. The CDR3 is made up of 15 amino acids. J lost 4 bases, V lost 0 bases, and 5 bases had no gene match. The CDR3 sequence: CASSQDDREGTEAFF. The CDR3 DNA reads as TGCGCCAGCAGCCAAGATGACAGGGAGGGCACTGAAGCTTTCTTT.

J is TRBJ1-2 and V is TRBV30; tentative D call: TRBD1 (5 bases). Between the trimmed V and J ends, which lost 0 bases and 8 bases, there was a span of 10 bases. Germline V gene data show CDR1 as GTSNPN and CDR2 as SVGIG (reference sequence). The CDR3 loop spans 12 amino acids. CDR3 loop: CAWSVIGVGYTF. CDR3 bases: TGTGCCTGGAGTGTAATAGGGGTAGGCTACACCTTC.

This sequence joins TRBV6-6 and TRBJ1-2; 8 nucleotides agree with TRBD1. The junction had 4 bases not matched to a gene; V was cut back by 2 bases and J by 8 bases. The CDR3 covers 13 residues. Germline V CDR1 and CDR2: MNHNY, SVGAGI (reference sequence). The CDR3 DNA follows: TGTGCCAGCAGTTACCGGGGGGACAGGGGCTACACCTTC. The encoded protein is CASSYRGDRGYTF.

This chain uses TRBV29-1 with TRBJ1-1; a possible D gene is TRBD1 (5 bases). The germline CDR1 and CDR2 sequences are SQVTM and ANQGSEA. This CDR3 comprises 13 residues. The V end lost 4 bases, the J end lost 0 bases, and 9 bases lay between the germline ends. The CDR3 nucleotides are TGCAGCGTTGCTGCGGGACTGAACACTGAAGCTTTCTTT. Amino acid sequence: CSVAAGLNTEAFF.

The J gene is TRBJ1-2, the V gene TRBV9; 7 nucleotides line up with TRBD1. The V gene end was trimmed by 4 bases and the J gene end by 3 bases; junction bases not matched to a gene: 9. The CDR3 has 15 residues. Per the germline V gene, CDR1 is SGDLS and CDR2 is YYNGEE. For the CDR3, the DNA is TGTGCCAGCAGCCAGCGGACAGGCTCCGACTATGGCTACACCTTC. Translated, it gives CASSQRTGSDYGYTF. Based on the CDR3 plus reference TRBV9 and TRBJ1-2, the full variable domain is DSGVTQTPKHLITATGQRVTLRCSPRSGDLSVYWYQQSLDQGLQFLIQYYNGEERAKGNILERFSAQQFPDLHSELNLSSLELGDSALYFCASSQRTGSDYGYTFGSGTRLTVV.

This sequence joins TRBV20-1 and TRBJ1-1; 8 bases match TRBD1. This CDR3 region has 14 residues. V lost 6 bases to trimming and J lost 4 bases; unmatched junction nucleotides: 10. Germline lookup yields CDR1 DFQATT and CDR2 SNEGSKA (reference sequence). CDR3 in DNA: TGCAGTGCCGCTCAGGGGGCGATGAGCACTGAAGCTTTCTTT. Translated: CSAAQGAMSTEAFF.

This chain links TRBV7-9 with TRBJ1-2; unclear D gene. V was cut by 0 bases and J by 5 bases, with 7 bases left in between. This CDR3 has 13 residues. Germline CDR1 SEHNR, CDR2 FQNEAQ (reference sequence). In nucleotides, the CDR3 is TGTGCCAGCAGCTTAGCCAGGCTTTATGGCTACACCTTC. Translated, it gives CASSLARLYGYTF.

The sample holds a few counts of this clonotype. The CDR3 protein is CASGAEFNTEAFF. The CDR3 DNA is TGTGCCAGCGGTGCCGAATTTAACACTGAAGCTTTCTTT. The gene calls are TRBV2 and TRBJ1-1; D gene ambiguous. Per germline, CDR1 SNHLY and CDR2 FYNNEI. The CDR3 is made up of 13 amino acids. Trimming cost V 8 bases and J 2 bases, with 12 bases left between them.

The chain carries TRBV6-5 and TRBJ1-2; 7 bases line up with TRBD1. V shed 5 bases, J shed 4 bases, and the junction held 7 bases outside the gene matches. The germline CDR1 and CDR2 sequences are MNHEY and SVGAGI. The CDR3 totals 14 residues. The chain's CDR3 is CASSEDPGGYGYTF. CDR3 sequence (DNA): TGTGCCAGCAGTGAAGATCCAGGGGGCTATGGCTACACCTTC.

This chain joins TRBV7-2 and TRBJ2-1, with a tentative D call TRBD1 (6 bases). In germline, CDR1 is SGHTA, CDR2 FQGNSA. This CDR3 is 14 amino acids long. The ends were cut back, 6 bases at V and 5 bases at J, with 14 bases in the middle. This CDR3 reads CASRDRLGNNEQFF. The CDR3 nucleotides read TGTGCCAGCAGAGACAGGTTGGGTAACAATGAGCAGTTCTTC.

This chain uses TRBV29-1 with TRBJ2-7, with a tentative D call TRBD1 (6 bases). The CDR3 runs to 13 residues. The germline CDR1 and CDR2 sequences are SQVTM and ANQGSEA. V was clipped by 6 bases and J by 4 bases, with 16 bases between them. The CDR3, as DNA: TGCAGCGTCCTGTTTGGGACATCGTACGAGCAGTACTTC. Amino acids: CSVLFGTSYEQYF.

CDR3 amino acids: CAWSEGFGYTF. CDR3 nucleotides: TGTGCCTGGAGTGAGGGCTTCGGCTACACCTTC. This chain connects TRBV30 to TRBJ1-2; D gene ambiguous. Germline CDR1 GTSNPN, CDR2 SVGIG (reference sequence). The CDR3 consists of 11 residues. Trimming took off 1 base at V and 8 bases at J, with 8 bases between the two ends.